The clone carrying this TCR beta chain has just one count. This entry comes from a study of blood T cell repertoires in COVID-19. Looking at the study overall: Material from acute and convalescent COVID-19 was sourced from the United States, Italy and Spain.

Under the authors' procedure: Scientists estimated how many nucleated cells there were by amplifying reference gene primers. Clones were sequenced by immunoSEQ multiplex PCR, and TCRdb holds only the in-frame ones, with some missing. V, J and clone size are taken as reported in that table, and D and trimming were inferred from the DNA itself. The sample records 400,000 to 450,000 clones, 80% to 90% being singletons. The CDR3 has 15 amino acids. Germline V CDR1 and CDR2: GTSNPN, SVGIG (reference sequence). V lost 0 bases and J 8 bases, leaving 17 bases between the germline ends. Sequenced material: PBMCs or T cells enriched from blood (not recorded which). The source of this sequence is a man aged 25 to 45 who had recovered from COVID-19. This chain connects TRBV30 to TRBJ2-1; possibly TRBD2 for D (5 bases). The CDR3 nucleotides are TGTGCCTGGAGTGTAAGGCGCGGGCCCTTCGATGAGCAGTTCTTC. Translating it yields CAWSVRRGPFDEQFF.